The sequence of this TCR beta chain was determined in a study of T-cell memory formation after mild COVID-19. One entry per CDR3 protein, called by TCRdb with MiXCR from the 5' RACE reads. Found here are about 560,000 distinct CDR3 sequences, roughly 17% of them singletons; the top ten hold 8.1%. Germline V lookup: CDR1 SGHVS, CDR2 FNYEAQ. The CDR3 covers 14 residues. Trimming stripped 6 bases from V and 3 bases from J, with 13 bases between. The TCR originated in an adult woman who had mild COVID-19 (a few samples of this study predate the infection). Cell type and time point are not known. Sequencing was performed on PBMCs or a T cell subset sorted from them (not recorded which). This rearrangement joins TRBV7-6 to TRBJ2-3; no reliable D call. CDR3 region: CASSLSRNTDTQYF. CDR3 sequence (DNA): TGTGCCAGCAGTTTGTCTAGGAATACAGATACGCAGTATTTT.